The 6 T cell receptor beta chains below all came from one sample that was sequenced in a study of monozygotic twins with inflammatory bowel disease. TCRdb re-called the 5' RACE reads; one entry per CDR3 protein, DNA not given. The sample has about 160,000 distinct CDR3 sequences; the top ten hold under 3.5%. Sequenced: blood. These TCRs come from a human donor with ulcerative colitis or Crohn's disease, or a healthy co-twin of an affected twin (not recorded which).

The chain combines TRBV25-1 with TRBJ2-1; TCRdb indicates TRBD1, and absent DNA this call remains unverified. Germline assignment: CDR1 MGHDK and CDR2 SYGVNS. The CDR3 spans 14 residues. The CDR3 sequence is CASSEFRGNNEQFF. Complete variable domain (other parts from reference TRBV25-1 and TRBJ2-1): EADIYQTPRYLVIGTGKKITLECSQTMGHDKMYWYQQDPGMELHLIHYSYGVNSTEKGDLSSESTVSRIRTEHFPLTLESARPSHTSQYLCASSEFRGNNEQFFGPGTRLTVL.

The gene calls are TRBV28 and TRBJ2-6; the TCRdb D gene call, TRBD1, has no DNA to confirm it. CDR1 is MDHEN and CDR2 is SYDVKM in the germline V gene. The CDR3 length is 15 residues. CDR3 region: CASSPLGAGANVLTF.

The V call is TRBV29-1, the J call TRBJ2-7; TCRdb picks TRBD2, but there is no DNA to check that call. The germline CDR1 and CDR2 sequences are SQVTM and ANQGSEA. This CDR3 spans 11 amino acids. CDR3 protein: CSVGLDYEQYF.

This sequence joins TRBV2 and TRBJ2-7; TCRdb's D call of TRBD2 is untestable without DNA. This CDR3 is built from 12 residues. Germline V gene data show CDR1 as SNHLY and CDR2 as FYNNEI. The CDR3: CASSREDYEQYF.

This chain uses TRBV5-1 with TRBJ2-1; the TRBD2 assignment by TCRdb is unverifiable without DNA. There are 16 residues in the CDR3. Germline V gene sequence: CDR1 SGHRS, CDR2 YFSETQ. The CDR3 here is CASSLDPGLGAHEQFF. The full variable domain, with the rest looked up from reference TRBV5-1 and TRBJ2-1, is KAGVTQTPRYLIKTRGQQVTLSCSPISGHRSVSWYQQTPGQGLQFLFEYFSETQRNKGNFPGRFSGRQFSNSRSEMNVSTLELGDSALYLCASSLDPGLGAHEQFFGPGTRLTVL.

V gene TRBV3-1 combines with J gene TRBJ1-6. CDR1 LGHDT and CDR2 YNNKEL come from the germline V gene (reference sequence). The CDR3 sequence is 15 residues long. CDR3 sequence reads: CASSRAETYNSPLHF.